The entry below describes one T cell receptor beta chain. Its antigen remains unidentified. The data belong to a study of shared clonotypes between healthy human individuals. Points from the study as a whole: There were few donors, and this limited the genetic and exposure-history diversity represented.

V was shortened by 1 base and J by 8 bases, with 17 bases between the two germline ends. The CDR3 runs to 15 residues. Looked up from germline, CDR1 is SGHAT and CDR2 is FQDESV (reference sequence). Measured with immunoSEQ multiplex PCR; TCRdb has only the in-frame clones, and not every one. The table lists approximately 1,000,000 clones, around three quarters of them singletons. This receptor was identified in a man aged 18 to 30 in good health. Some clones in this sample may be carry-over from other donors' samples. The sample consisted of memory CD4+ T cells from PBMCs. Subset in this sample: CD45RA-negative fraction. The chain employs TRBV11-1 and TRBJ1-2, with D hard to call. The CDR3 DNA is TGTGCCAGCAGCTTAGGATCGTCCACCCCCCGCGGCTACACCTTC. It codes for CASSLGSSTPRGYTF.